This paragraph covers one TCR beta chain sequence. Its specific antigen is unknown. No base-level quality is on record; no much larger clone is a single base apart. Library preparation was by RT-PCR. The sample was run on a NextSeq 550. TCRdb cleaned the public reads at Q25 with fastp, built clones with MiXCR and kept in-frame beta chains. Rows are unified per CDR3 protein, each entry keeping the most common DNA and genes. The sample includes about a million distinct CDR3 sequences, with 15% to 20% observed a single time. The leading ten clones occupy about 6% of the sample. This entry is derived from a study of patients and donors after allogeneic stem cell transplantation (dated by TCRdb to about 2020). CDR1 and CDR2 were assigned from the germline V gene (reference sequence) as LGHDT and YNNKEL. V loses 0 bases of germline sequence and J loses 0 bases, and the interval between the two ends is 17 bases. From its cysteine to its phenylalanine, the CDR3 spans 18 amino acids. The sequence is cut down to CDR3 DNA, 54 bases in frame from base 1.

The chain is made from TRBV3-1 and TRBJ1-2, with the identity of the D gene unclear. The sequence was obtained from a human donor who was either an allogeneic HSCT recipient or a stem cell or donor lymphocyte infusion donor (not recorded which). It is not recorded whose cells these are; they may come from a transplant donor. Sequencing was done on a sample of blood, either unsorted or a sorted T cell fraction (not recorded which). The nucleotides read TGTGCCAGCAGCCAAGATTTGCCAGGCCCTGGGGCTAACTATGGCTACACCTTC. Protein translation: CASSQDLPGPGANYGYTF.